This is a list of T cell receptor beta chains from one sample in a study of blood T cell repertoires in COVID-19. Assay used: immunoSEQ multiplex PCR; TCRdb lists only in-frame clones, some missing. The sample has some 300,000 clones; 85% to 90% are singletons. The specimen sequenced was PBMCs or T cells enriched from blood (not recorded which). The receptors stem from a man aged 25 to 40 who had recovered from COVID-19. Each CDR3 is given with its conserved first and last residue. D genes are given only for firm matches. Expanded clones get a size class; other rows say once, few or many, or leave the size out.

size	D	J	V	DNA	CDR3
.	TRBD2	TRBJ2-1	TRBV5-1	TGCGCCAGCAGGGAAAGCGGGAGCCTTGGAAATGAGCAGTTCTTC	CASRESGSLGNEQFF
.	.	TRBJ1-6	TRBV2	TGTGCCAGCATAGACAGTCATAATTCACCCCTCCACTTT	CASIDSHNSPLHF
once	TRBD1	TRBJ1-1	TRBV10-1	TGCGCCAGCAGGCCCGGACAGGCGAACACTGAAGCTTTCTTT	CASRPGQANTEAFF
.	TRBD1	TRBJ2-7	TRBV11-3	TGTGCCAGCAGAAAAGGACAGGGGTCCTACGAGCAGTACTTC	CASRKGQGSYEQYF
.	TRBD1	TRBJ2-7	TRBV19	TGTGCCAGTAGTTCCTGGGACAGCCACGAGCAGTACTTC	CASSSWDSHEQYF
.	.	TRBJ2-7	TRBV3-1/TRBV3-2	TGTGCCAGCAACCTATGGAGGGAGTACTTC	CASNLWREYF
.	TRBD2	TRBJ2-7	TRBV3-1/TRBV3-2	TGTGCCAGCCAGTCCCCCGGGAGGGAGCAGTACTTC	CASQSPGREQYF
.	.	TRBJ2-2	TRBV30	TGTGCCTGGAGTGTGGGGCCCCCGAACACCGGGGAGCTGTTTTTT	CAWSVGPPNTGELFF
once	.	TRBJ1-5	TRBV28	TGTGCCAGCAGTAAGAACAGGGCGCAGCCCCAGCATTTT	CASSKNRAQPQHF
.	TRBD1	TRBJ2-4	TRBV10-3	TGTGCCATCAGTGAGTCGACCGGGACAGGGGGCCAGTACTTC	CAISESTGTGGQYF
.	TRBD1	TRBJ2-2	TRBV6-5	TGTGCCAGCACCCGAACAGGGGGCGGCACCGGGGAGCTGTTTTTT	CASTRTGGGTGELFF
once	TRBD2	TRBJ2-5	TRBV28	TGTGCCAGCAGTTTAGATAGATTTTTGGGGGGGCAAGAGACCCAGTACTTC	CASSLDRFLGGQETQYF
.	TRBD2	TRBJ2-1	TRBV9	TGTGCCAGCACCCTTACTAGCGCCGAAAGGGATGAGCAGTTCTTC	CASTLTSAERDEQFF
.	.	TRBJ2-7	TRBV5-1	TGCGCCAGCAGCCCACAGACCTTCTCCTACGAGCAGTACTTC	CASSPQTFSYEQYF
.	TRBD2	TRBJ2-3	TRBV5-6	TGTGCCAGCAGCGCAACTAGCGGGAGAACAGATACGCAGTATTTT	CASSATSGRTDTQYF
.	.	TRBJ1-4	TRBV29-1	TGCAGCGTTTTCAGGGGAGATGAAAAACTGTTTTTT	CSVFRGDEKLFF
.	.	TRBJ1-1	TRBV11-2	TGTGCCAGCAGCTTGGGACAGAACACTGAAGCTTTCTTT	CASSLGQNTEAFF